This TCR beta chain was identified in a study of OX40 agonist ivuxolimab in advanced cancers. Sequenced by immunoSEQ multiplex PCR; TCRdb stores in-frame clones only, minus some. The table includes about 94,000 clones, approximately 90% detected once. Germline values: CDR1 SGHTA, CDR2 FQGNSA. The CDR3 sequence is 15 residues long. General study results and limits: What antigens the expanded peripheral T cells recognized was never established. Nonresponders included some who also had low normalized T-cell clonal expansion. In general, CD8+ T cells held more expanded clones than CD4+ did, on average.

To note about this clone: Antigen unknown. Germline and junction disagree at one end, which may indicate a read error.

The chain recombines TRBV7-2 with TRBJ1-4, with 8 bases matching TRBD1. This receptor was identified in an adult with an advanced solid tumor such as melanoma, head and neck, liver or kidney cancer. Here the sequenced sample was CD4+ or CD8+ T cells sorted from blood, taken in a trial of the OX40 agonist ivuxolimab. The CDR3 nucleotides read TGTGCCGGCAGCATCGACAGGGGATTTACTGAAAAACTGTTTTTT. Translated: CAGSIDRGFTEKLFF.